This T cell receptor beta chain was captured by sequencing in a study of shared clonotypes between healthy human individuals. Clones were sequenced by immunoSEQ multiplex PCR, and TCRdb holds only the in-frame ones, with some missing. Of approximately 720,000 clones in the sample, about 78% were seen once. Germline CDR1 MDHEN, CDR2 SYDVKM. This CDR3 has 15 amino acids. The ends lost 5 bases at V and 8 bases at J; junction bases unmatched: 11. This clonotype was obtained from a woman in her thirties in good health. Sequenced: memory CD4+ T cells sorted from blood. Regarding subset: CD45RA-negative fraction. The chain recombines TRBV28 with TRBJ2-1; 8 nucleotides agree with TRBD1. The CDR3 coding sequence is TGTGCCAGCAGTACGGCGTCAGGGGGCGCGTATGAGCAGTTCTTC. This gives the protein CASSTASGGAYEQFF.